This TCR beta chain originates from a study of cytomegalovirus exposure and HLA in healthy donors. Study-wide context: Prior work identified some 120 million unique TCR beta sequences in roughly 180 million T cells. Study findings and constraints: By a later analysis, the bulk of CMV-associated TCR beta chains appeared HLA-restricted. In a later analysis, an Asian-associated ancestry cluster reportedly showed fewer N-insertions than the approximately 620-donor mean.

Remarks on this clone: Its antigen is unknown.

Germline V gene data show CDR1 as SGHAT and CDR2 as FQNNGV. This CDR3 spans 17 amino acids. The V end lost 5 bases, the J end lost 2 bases, and 22 bases lay between the germline ends. Likely unrecorded immune exposures existed in these nominally healthy donors. The PCR was carried out with 60 Vbeta primers and 13 Jbeta primers. The protocol was immunoSEQ multiplex PCR, while the TCRdb copy is restricted to in-frame clones and leaves out a portion. The table includes about 150,000 clones, more than 70% detected once. The rearrangement links TRBV11-2 to TRBJ2-7, with a tentative D call TRBD2 (6 bases). What was sequenced was PBMCs. The origin of this receptor is a man younger than 35 in good health and CMV-seropositive. CDR3 DNA: TGTGCCAGCAGCCTCCTCGAGGGTAGCGGAATTCCCTACGAGCAGTACTTC. Its protein product is CASSLLEGSGIPYEQYF.